This T cell receptor (beta chain) emerged from a study of read filtering for tumor transcriptome and immune sequencing. At the time of active disease, bone marrow was collected from every patient. The CDR3 spans 12 residues. The germline V gene encodes CDR1 SGHAT and CDR2 FQNNGV. Trimming left V 3 bases short and J 11 bases short, with 11 bases between. Concerning this clonotype itself: This could be a read error, since a much larger clone is one nucleotide away.

Molecular barcoded adaptors covering alpha/delta and beta/gamma chains were used on about 0.4 ug RNA. TCRdb processed the reads anew with MiXCR; each CDR3 protein has one entry. Of around 30,000 distinct CDR3 sequences detected, roughly 18% appear once; the ten largest clones hold 16%. The sample consisted of a population of CD138-negative cells sorted from bone marrow. This TCR derives from a donor at least 40 years old with multiple myeloma. This chain joins TRBV11-2 and TRBJ2-1; D might be TRBD2 (5 bases). This CDR3 is CASSFGSSKQFF. The DNA of the CDR3 is TGTGCCAGCAGCTTTGGCTCTAGCAAGCAGTTCTTC.